These T cell receptor beta chains were read from a single sample in a study of Graves' ophthalmopathy and Graves' hyperthyroidism. TCRdb re-derived calls from the multiplex PCR reads in MiXCR, one entry per CDR3 protein. The sample records around 1,200,000 distinct CDR3 sequences, about 40% being singletons. Sample: peripheral blood or thyroid tissue (not recorded which). Every receptor here comes from an adult man with Graves' hyperthyroidism. Each CDR3 is given with its conserved first and last residue. The D gene is left open where the match is weak. Size tells how often a clone was seen (once, few, many) or the class of an expanded clone, and some rows leave it out.

size	length	V	D	J	CDR3	DNA
NA	13	TRBV27	NA	TRBJ2-7	CASSKPRAPEQYF	TGTGCCAGCAGCAAGCCAAGGGCGCCCGAGCAGTACTTC
NA	15	TRBV10-3	NA	TRBJ1-4	CAISESRGRGEKLFF	TGTGCCATCAGTGAGTCGAGAGGGCGCGGTGAAAAACTGTTTTTT
many	13	TRBV4-3	NA	TRBJ1-1	CTSSQALGPEAFF	TGCACCAGCAGCCAAGCGTTGGGCCCTGAAGCTTTCTTT
few	13	TRBV19	NA	TRBJ1-1	CASKQTGSTEAFF	TGTGCCAGTAAACAAACGGGAAGCACTGAAGCTTTCTTT
many	14	TRBV7-9	NA	TRBJ1-5	CASSNPIRGQPQHF	TGTGCCAGCAGCAACCCTATCCGCGGACAGCCCCAGCATTTT
few	14	TRBV6-6	NA	TRBJ1-5	CASSEFRGHQPQHF	TGTGCCAGCAGTGAGTTCAGGGGCCATCAGCCCCAGCATTTT
NA	13	TRBV5-1	NA	TRBJ1-2	CASSVGQAYGYIF	TGCGCCAGCAGCGTGGGTCAAGCCTATGGCTACATCTTC
NA	15	TRBV20-1	NA	TRBJ1-5	CSAMPGQLSNQPQHF	TGCAGTGCTATGCCAGGACAGCTTAGCAATCAGCCCCAGCATTTT
once	15	TRBV7-2	TRBD2	TRBJ2-2	CASGSGRPNTGELYF	TGTGCCAGCGGCAGCGGGAGACCGAACACCGGGGAGCTGTACTTC
NA	14	TRBV18	NA	TRBJ1-2	CASSPRAEKNGYTF	TGTGCCAGCTCACCACGGGCAGAAAAGAATGGCTACACCTTC
NA	13	TRBV20-1	NA	TRBJ2-7	CSARGVSSYEQYF	TGCAGTGCTAGGGGTGTGAGCTCCTACGAGCAGTACTTC
NA	16	TRBV5-1	NA	TRBJ2-7	CASSLAPPGQSYEQYF	TGCGCCAGCAGCCTAGCCCCCCCAGGGCAAAGCTACGAGCAGTACTTC
NA	15	TRBV20-1	NA	TRBJ1-4	CSAGTSGMSNEKLFF	TGCAGTGCAGGGACTAGCGGGATGTCTAATGAAAAACTGTTTTTT
NA	16	TRBV7-3	NA	TRBJ2-6	CASSLAGRDGANVLTF	TGTGCCAGCAGCTTAGCGGGCAGGGACGGGGCCAACGTCCTGACTTTC
NA	15	TRBV28	NA	TRBJ1-2	CASTQRGEGNYGYTF	TGTGCCAGCACCCAGCGAGGGGAGGGTAACTATGGCTACACCTTC
few	11	TRBV10-3	NA	TRBJ2-5	CAISGGQTQYF	TGTGCCATCAGCGGGGGGCAGACCCAGTACTTC
few	14	TRBV3-1	NA	TRBJ2-7	CASSHSGRRYEQYF	TGTGCCAGCAGCCACAGCGGGCGGAGATACGAGCAGTACTTC
NA	13	TRBV30	NA	TRBJ1-1	CAWSSRVNTEAFF	TGTGCCTGGAGCAGTAGGGTAAACACTGAAGCTTTCTTT
NA	15	TRBV10-2	NA	TRBJ1-5	CASSESSGTNQPQHF	TGCGCCAGCAGTGAGTCATCAGGGACCAATCAGCCCCAGCATTTT
NA	13	TRBV6-5	NA	TRBJ1-4	CASSDALSKKLFF	TGTGCCAGCAGTGACGCGTTGTCGAAAAAACTGTTTTTT
NA	15	TRBV6-5	NA	TRBJ2-7	CASTLQGQVSYEQYF	TGTGCCAGCACCCTCCAGGGGCAGGTCTCCTACGAGCAGTACTTC
NA	13	TRBV28	NA	TRBJ1-5	CASSLTPAVPQHF	TGTGCCAGCAGTTTGACCCCAGCAGTGCCCCAGCATTTT